The clone carrying this TCR beta chain was recorded many times. The antigen remains undetermined. TCRdb re-called the RACE reads with MiXCR, one entry per CDR3 protein. Found here are over 85,000 distinct CDR3 sequences, around 9% of them singletons; the top ten hold 2.5% to 3%. The time point is: healthy volunteer bleed at 2 weeks. The authors extracted total RNA from unfractionated whole blood. This specimen belongs to a study of human T cells and chemical hapten exposure. Study conclusions and caveats: Counts of TCRs above 1 in 1000 frequency stayed unchanged with DPC sensitization.

The TCR was taken from a female donor in good health. Some clones in this sample may be carry-over from other donors' samples. The sequenced material came from whole blood.

This CDR3 is CASSLNLAGVNPTDTQYF. CDR3 in DNA: TGTGCCAGCAGCTTAAATCTAGCGGGAGTTAATCCCACAGATACGCAGTATTTT. The chain couples TRBV13 to TRBJ2-3, with TRBD2 matching over 10 bases. This CDR3 has 18 amino acids. Germline values: CDR1 PRHDT, CDR2 FYEKMQ (reference sequence). Trimming took 2 bases from V and 2 from J; bases not matched to a gene: 10.